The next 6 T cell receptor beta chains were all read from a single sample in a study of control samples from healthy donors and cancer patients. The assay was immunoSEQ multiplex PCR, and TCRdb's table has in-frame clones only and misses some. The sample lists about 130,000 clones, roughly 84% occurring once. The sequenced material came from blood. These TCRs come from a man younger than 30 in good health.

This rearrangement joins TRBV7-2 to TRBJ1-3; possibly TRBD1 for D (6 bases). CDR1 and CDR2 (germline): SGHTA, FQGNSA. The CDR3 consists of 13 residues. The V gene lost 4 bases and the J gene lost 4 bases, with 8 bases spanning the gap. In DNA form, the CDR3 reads TGTGCCAGCAGCTCAGGGGTGGGAAACACCATATATTTT. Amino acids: CASSSGVGNTIYF.

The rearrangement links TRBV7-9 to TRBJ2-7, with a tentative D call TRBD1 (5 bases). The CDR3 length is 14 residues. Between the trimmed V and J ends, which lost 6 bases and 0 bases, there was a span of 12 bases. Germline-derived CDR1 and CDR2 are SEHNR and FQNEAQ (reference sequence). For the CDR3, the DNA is TGTGCCAGCAGACCCGACAGTAGCTCCTACGAGCAGTACTTC. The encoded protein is CASRPDSSSYEQYF. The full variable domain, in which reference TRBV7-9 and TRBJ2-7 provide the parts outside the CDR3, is DTGVSQNPRHKITKRGQNVTFRCDPISEHNRLYWYRQTLGQGPEFLTYFQNEAQLEKSRLLSDRFSAERPKGSFSTLEIQRTEQGDSAMYLCASRPDSSSYEQYFGPGTRLTVT.

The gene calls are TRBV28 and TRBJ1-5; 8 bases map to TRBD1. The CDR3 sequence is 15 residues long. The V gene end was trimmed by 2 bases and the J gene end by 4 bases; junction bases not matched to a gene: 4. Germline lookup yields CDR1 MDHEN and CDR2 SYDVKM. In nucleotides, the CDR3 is TGTGCCAGCAGTTTACTACAGGGGGGAAATCAGCCCCAGCATTTT. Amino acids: CASSLLQGGNQPQHF.

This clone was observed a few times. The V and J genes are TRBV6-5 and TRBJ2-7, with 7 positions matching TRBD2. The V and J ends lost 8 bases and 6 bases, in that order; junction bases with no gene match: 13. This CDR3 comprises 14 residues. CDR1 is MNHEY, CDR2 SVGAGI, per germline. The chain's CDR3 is CASYSLARRGEQYF. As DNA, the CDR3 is TGTGCCAGCTACTCACTAGCGCGTAGAGGCGAGCAGTACTTC.

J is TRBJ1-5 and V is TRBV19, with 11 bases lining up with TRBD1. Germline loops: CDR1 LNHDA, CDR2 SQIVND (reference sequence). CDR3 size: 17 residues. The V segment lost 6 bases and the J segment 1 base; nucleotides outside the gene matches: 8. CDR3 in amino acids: CASSQARTGGSNQPQHF. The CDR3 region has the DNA TGTGCCAGTAGCCAAGCCAGGACAGGGGGCAGCAATCAGCCCCAGCATTTT.

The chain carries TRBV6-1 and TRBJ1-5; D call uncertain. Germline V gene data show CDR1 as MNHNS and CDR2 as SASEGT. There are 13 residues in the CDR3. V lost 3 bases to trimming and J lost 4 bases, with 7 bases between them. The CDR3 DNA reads TGTGCCAGCAGTGATCTCGGGAATCAGCCCCAGCATTTT. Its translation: CASSDLGNQPQHF.